This TCR beta chain was captured by sequencing in a study of CD8 T cells in ankylosing spondylitis (dated by TCRdb to about 2017). For the study in its entirety: To find TCR variants linked to disease, the study profiled T cell receptor beta repertoires in ankylosing spondylitis patients and healthy donors. The whole study cohort included 108 healthy donors and 25 ankylosing spondylitis patients. Peripheral blood samples were taken, and synovial fluid was additionally collected from ankylosing spondylitis patients. Broad study findings and their caveats: The disease-linked clones were reported as significantly enriched in matched synovial fluid samples from ankylosing spondylitis patients. Blood from ankylosing spondylitis patients appeared to be characterized by a TCR beta motif made up of under ten highly homologous amino acid variants. Some of the motif variants had been reported before in the synovial fluid and blood of reactive arthritis patients, a finding that suggests common disease-initiation mechanisms. In peripheral blood, the disease-linked clones were found at relatively low frequencies and had a CD8+ phenotype.

This clonotype has only a few counts. Its recognized antigen is unknown. There are no base qualities to consult, and no much larger clone falls within one base. According to the germline V gene, CDR1 reads KGHDR and CDR2 reads SFDVKD. Including the terminal cysteine and phenylalanine, the CDR3 comprises 14 residues. CDR3 DNA is the only sequence kept; it has 42 bases, read in frame from the first base. Trimming costs V 9 bases and J 0 bases, and their ends lie 11 bases apart. The instrument given in TCRdb is Illumina HiSeq 2500. Quantitative 5'-RACE with molecular barcodes was the method used to prepare the TCR beta libraries. In the original analysis: A new computational method based on a probabilistic model of VDJ rearrangement was used to identify disease-linked TCR variants. TCRdb handled the public reads itself, with Q25 trimming in fastp and clone calling in MiXCR, and kept productive beta chains. Each entry merges the rows of one CDR3 protein and shows their most common DNA and genes. The V and J calls and clone size come from TCRdb's table, not from the authors' own analysis. The sample table lists about 350,000 distinct CDR3 sequences, approximately 22% of them with a count of one. The ten largest account for approximately 14% of the sample.

The source material was blood, either unsorted or a sorted T cell fraction (not recorded which). The sequence came from a male donor with ankylosing spondylitis or in good health (not recorded which). The rearranged chain carries TRBV24-1 and TRBJ1-5; no confident D gene assignment can be made. The CDR3: CATSRRGSNQPQHF. The nucleotide sequence is TGTGCCACCTCTCGCCGGGGTAGCAATCAGCCCCAGCATTTT.